This is a list of T cell receptor beta chains from one sample in a study of T-cell memory formation after mild COVID-19. MiXCR was run by TCRdb on the 5' RACE reads, yielding one entry per CDR3 protein. The table lists approximately 270,000 distinct CDR3 sequences, 16% of them singletons. The specimen sequenced was PBMCs or a T cell subset sorted from them (not recorded which). These receptors were taken from a man between 18 and 35 years old who had mild COVID-19 (a few samples of this study predate the infection). Cell type and time point are not known. CDR3s include the opening cysteine and the closing phenylalanine or tryptophan. A D gene is named only where the DNA matches it firmly. For some rows the clone size is stated as once, few or many, or as a class when expanded; others skip it.

TRBJ1-6	TRBV7-3	few	-	TGTGCCAGCAGCTTCACCGCTAATTCACCCCTCCACTTT	CASSFTANSPLHF
TRBJ1-6	TRBV2	few	-	TGTGCCAGCAGTGGGGACACATATTCACCCCTCCACTTT	CASSGDTYSPLHF
TRBJ2-5	TRBV5-1	-	-	TGCGCCAGCAGCTTAACTACGGGGGACCAAGAGACCCAGTACTTC	CASSLTTGDQETQYF
TRBJ2-2	TRBV5-1	few	TRBD1	TGCGCCAGCAGCTTTGGACAGGCGCACACCGGGGAGCTGTTTTTT	CASSFGQAHTGELFF
TRBJ2-3	TRBV20-1	few	-	TGCAGTGCTAGGTCTTTTCGGGGGCTAGCGGTGAGCACAGATACGCAGTATTTT	CSARSFRGLAVSTDTQYF
TRBJ2-1	TRBV6-2/TRBV6-3	-	-	TGTGCCAGCAGTTACTATGCCAAGGGGCAGTTCTTC	CASSYYAKGQFF
TRBJ2-2	TRBV11-1	many	TRBD2	TGTGCCAGCAGGTGGACTAGCGGGGAGACCGGGGAGCTGTTTTTT	CASRWTSGETGELFF
TRBJ2-2	TRBV7-7	-	-	TGTGCTAGCAGCCTTACCCTAAGCGGTCCGAACACCGGGGAGCTGTTTTTT	CASSLTLSGPNTGELFF
TRBJ2-3	TRBV15	many	-	TGTGCCACCAGCAGTTCCAAGGGGGATACGCAGTATTTT	CATSSSKGDTQYF
TRBJ1-5	TRBV6-1	-	TRBD1	TGTGCCAGCAGCTCACCGGGACAGGGCATCAGCAATCAGCCCCAGCATTTT	CASSSPGQGISNQPQHF
TRBJ2-3	TRBV4-1	many	-	TGCGCCAGCAGCCAAGAACCCCCCCCATCGGGGGCCGGTACGCAGTATTTT	CASSQEPPPSGAGTQYF
TRBJ2-2	TRBV7-9	-	TRBD2	TGTGCCAGCAGCTTCCCCACTAGCGGGGGGGTCACCGGGGAGCTGTTTTTT	CASSFPTSGGVTGELFF
TRBJ1-5	TRBV7-9	-	-	TGTGCCAGCAGCCTCGCCGAGCCGGGGCAGCCTAGCAATCAGCCCCAGCATTTT	CASSLAEPGQPSNQPQHF
TRBJ2-1	TRBV4-1	-	TRBD1	TGCGCCAGCAGCCCGCGGACAGGCCTAACGATCCATGAGCAGTTCTTC	CASSPRTGLTIHEQFF
TRBJ2-4	TRBV4-3	-	-	TGCGCCAGCAGCCAAGATGGAGGGGGAAACATTCAGTACTTC	CASSQDGGGNIQYF
TRBJ1-6	TRBV6-6	many	-	TGTGCCAGCAGTCCAACAGGTACCCTCCACTTT	CASSPTGTLHF
TRBJ2-3	TRBV20-1	-	-	TGCAGTGCTAGGGATCCGAAGGCAGGACCTGGCACAGATACGCAGTATTTT	CSARDPKAGPGTDTQYF
TRBJ2-7	TRBV7-2	few	-	TGTGCCAGCAGCTTAGGGGCAGTCTACGAGCAGTACTTC	CASSLGAVYEQYF
TRBJ1-1	TRBV13	-	TRBD1	TGTGCCAGCAGCAAACAGGGGAGAGGCACTGAAGCTTTCTTT	CASSKQGRGTEAFF
TRBJ1-6	TRBV6-6	few	-	TGTGCCAGCAGTCCGTCCTCAGGGACTGACAATTCACCCCTCCACTTT	CASSPSSGTDNSPLHF
TRBJ2-2	TRBV5-1	-	-	TGCGCCAGCAGCCCATACGGGGGCTCTGGGAACACCGGGGAGCTGTTTTTT	CASSPYGGSGNTGELFF
TRBJ1-2	TRBV5-1	few	-	TGCGCCAGCAGCTTGGGGGGCACCGGCCTGGACTATGGCTACACCTTC	CASSLGGTGLDYGYTF
TRBJ2-5	TRBV7-8	-	TRBD2	TGTGCCAGCAGCGGACACACCCTTAGCGGGGGGTGGGAGACCCAGTACTTC	CASSGHTLSGGWETQYF